The count of the clone carrying this T cell receptor beta chain is one. The entry originates in a study of tissue T cells after allogeneic stem cell transplantation. Assay used: immunoSEQ multiplex PCR; TCRdb lists only in-frame clones, some missing. There are roughly 42,000 clones in the sample; 92% occur only once, and 3.8% lies in the top ten. V was pared by 1 base and J by 6 bases, with 2 bases of the junction left unmatched. This CDR3 spans 15 amino acids. Germline values: CDR1 SEHNR, CDR2 FQNEAQ (reference sequence). This clonotype was sampled from a woman aged 35 to 75 who later had graft-versus-host disease after an allogeneic stem cell transplant. The material was blood, obtained before transplantation. The gene calls are TRBV7-9 and TRBJ2-1; 11 bases match TRBD2. The CDR3 bases are TGTGCCAGCAGCTTAGGTAGCGGGAGGGCCAATGAGCAGTTCTTC. Translating gives CASSLGSGRANEQFF.